These 5 T cell receptor beta chains share one sample of origin, sequenced in a study of control samples from healthy donors and cancer patients. Sequencing was performed with immunoSEQ multiplex PCR; in TCRdb, only in-frame clones are kept and a portion is missing. The sample includes tens of thousands of clones, around 70% of them seen just once. Sequenced sample: formalin-fixed, paraffin-embedded tissue. These receptors were collected from a male donor with melanoma.

This clone showed up just a few times. The chain combines TRBV7-3 with TRBJ2-7; TRBD2 is a possible D gene (5 bases). The germline CDR1 and CDR2 sequences are SGHTA and FQGTGA. This CDR3 is 15 amino acids long. V was trimmed by 6 bases and J by 2 bases, leaving 17 bases between them. The CDR3 reads CASRPRLSVTYEQYF. The CDR3, as DNA: TGTGCCAGCAGGCCCCGACTAAGCGTCACCTACGAGCAGTACTTC. Looking up the rest from reference TRBV7-3 and TRBJ2-7 gives the full variable domain: GAGVSQTPSNKVTEKGKYVELRCDPISGHTALYWYRQSLGQGPEFLIYFQGTGAADDSGLPNDRFFAVRPEGSVSTLKIQRTERGDSAVYLCASRPRLSVTYEQYFGPGTRLTVT.

About this clone: The same CDR3 also results from other DNA sequences found in this sample. This CDR3 is CAISGTSFGTGELFF. In nucleotides, the CDR3 is TGTGCCATCAGTGGGACTAGTTTTGGGACCGGGGAGCTGTTTTTT. This chain connects TRBV10-3 to TRBJ2-2; 7 bases line up with TRBD2. This CDR3 comprises 15 residues. Trimming took 4 bases from V and 5 from J; bases not matched to a gene: 7. Germline V gene lookup returns CDR1 ENHRY and CDR2 SYGVKD.

This chain uses TRBV5-1 with TRBJ2-5; TRBD1 agrees at 8 bases. The CDR3 is 14 residues long. Per germline, CDR1 SGHRS and CDR2 YFSETQ. The trim removed 0 bases at V and 5 bases at J, leaving 3 bases unmatched. The CDR3 here is CASSLAWDRETQYF. The DNA for the CDR3 is TGCGCCAGCAGCTTGGCTTGGGACAGGGAGACCCAGTACTTC.

This clone was found a few times. The chain joins TRBV3-1 (or the pseudogene TRBV3-2) to TRBJ2-1; D gene ambiguous. Trimming removed 4 bases from V and 8 bases from J, with 12 bases in between. CDR1 is LGHDT, CDR2 YNNKEL, per germline (reference sequence). The CDR3 consists of 13 residues. CDR3 nucleotide sequence: TGTGCCAGCAGCCTTCCCCCGCAGGATGAGCAGTTCTTC. It yields the protein CASSLPPQDEQFF.

V usage is TRBV11-2 and J usage is TRBJ2-5, with 7 nucleotides matching TRBD2. The CDR3 consists of 15 residues. Germline CDR1 is SGHAT and CDR2 is FQNNGV. V was clipped by 4 bases and J by 1 base; unmatched bases: 6. CDR3 nucleotide sequence: TGTGCCAGCAGCTCTCAGGGAGGGATCCAAGAGACCCAGTACTTC. Translated, it gives CASSSQGGIQETQYF.